This T cell receptor (beta chain) emerged from a study of preoperative IRX-2 immunotherapy in early breast cancer. Trimming removed 0 bases from V and 4 bases from J, with 13 bases in between. This CDR3 is built from 15 residues. In germline, CDR1 is SGHRS, CDR2 YFSETQ. Only in-frame clones appear in the TCRdb table, and some are missing; sequencing was by immunoSEQ multiplex PCR. The sample carries more than 50,000 clones, 94% recorded once. Treatment indicated: preoperative locoregional IRX-2 cytokine immunotherapy. Preoperative locoregional IRX-2 cytokine immunotherapy was tested in the phase Ib source study.

This rearrangement joins TRBV5-1 to TRBJ2-5, with D perhaps TRBD2 (6 bases). The TCR comes from a human donor with breast cancer. This specimen was acquired from a patient treated with IRX-2 immunotherapy. CDR3 residues: CASSLAGGFRETQYF. CDR3 nucleotides: TGCGCCAGCAGCTTGGCCGGAGGGTTTCGAGAGACCCAGTACTTC.